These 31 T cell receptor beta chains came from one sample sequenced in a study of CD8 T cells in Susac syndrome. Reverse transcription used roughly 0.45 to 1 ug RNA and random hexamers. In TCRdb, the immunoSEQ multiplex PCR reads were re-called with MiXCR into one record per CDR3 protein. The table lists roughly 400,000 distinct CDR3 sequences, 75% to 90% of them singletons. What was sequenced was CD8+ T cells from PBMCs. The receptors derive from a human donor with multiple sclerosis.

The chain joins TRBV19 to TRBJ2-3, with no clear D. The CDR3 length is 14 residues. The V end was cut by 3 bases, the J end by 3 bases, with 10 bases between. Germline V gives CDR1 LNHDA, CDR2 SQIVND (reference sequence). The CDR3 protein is CASSIGPETDTQYF. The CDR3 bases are TGTGCCAGTAGTATCGGGCCAGAAACAGATACGCAGTATTTT. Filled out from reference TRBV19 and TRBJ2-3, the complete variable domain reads DGGITQSPKYLFRKEGQNVTLSCEQNLNHDAMYWYRQDPGQGLRLIYYSQIVNDFQKGDIAEGYSVSREKKESFPLTVTSAQKNPTAFYLCASSIGPETDTQYFGPGTRLTVL.

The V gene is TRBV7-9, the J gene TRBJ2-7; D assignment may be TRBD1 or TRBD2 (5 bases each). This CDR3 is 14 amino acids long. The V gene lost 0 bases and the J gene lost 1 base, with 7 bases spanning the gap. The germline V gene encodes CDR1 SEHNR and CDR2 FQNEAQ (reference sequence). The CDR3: CASSLAGESYEQYF. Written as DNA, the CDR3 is TGTGCCAGCAGCTTAGCGGGGGAGTCCTACGAGCAGTACTTC.

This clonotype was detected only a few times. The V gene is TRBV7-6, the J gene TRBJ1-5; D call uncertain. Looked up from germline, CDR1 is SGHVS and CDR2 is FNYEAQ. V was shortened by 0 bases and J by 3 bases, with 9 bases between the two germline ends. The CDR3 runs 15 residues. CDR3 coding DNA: TGTGCCAGCAGCTTAGCGTGGGGAAACAATCAGCCCCAGCATTTT. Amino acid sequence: CASSLAWGNNQPQHF.

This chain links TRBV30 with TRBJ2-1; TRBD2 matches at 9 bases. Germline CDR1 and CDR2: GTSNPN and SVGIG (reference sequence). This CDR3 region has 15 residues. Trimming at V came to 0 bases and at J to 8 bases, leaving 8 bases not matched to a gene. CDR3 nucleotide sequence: TGTGCCTGGAGTGTACTAGCGGGTGGTAAGGATGAGCAGTTCTTC. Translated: CAWSVLAGGKDEQFF.

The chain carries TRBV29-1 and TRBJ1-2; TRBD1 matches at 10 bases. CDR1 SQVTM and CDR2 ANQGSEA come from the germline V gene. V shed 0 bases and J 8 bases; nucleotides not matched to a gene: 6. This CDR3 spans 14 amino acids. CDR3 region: CSVEESGTGDGYTF. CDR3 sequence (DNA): TGCAGCGTTGAAGAATCCGGGACAGGGGACGGCTACACCTTC. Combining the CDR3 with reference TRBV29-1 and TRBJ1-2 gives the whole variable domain SAVISQKPSRDICQRGTSLTIQCQVDSQVTMMFWYRQQPGQSLTLIATANQGSEATYESGFVIDKFPISRPNLTFSTLTVSNMSPEDSSIYLCSVEESGTGDGYTFGSGTRLTVV.

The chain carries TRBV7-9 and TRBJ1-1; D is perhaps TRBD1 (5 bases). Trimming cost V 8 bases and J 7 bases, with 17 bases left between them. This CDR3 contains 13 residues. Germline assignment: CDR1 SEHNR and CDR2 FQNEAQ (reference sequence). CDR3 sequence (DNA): TGTGCCAGCTTTGAGGGCCCGGGGGTTGAAGCTTTCTTT. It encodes CASFEGPGVEAFF.

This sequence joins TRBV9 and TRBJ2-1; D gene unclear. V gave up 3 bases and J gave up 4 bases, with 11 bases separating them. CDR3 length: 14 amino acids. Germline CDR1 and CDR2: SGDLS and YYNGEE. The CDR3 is CASSDTSGYNEQFF. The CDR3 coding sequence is TGTGCCAGCAGCGACACATCCGGATACAATGAGCAGTTCTTC.

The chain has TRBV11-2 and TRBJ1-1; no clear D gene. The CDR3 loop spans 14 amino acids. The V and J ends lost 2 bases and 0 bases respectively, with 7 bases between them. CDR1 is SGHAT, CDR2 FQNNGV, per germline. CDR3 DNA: TGTGCCAGCAGCTTATCGGTGGTGAACACTGAAGCTTTCTTT. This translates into CASSLSVVNTEAFF.

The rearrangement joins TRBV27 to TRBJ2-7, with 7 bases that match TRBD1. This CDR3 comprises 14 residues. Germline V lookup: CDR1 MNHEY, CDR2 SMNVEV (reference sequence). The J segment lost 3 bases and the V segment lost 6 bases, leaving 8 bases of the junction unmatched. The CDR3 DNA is TGTGCCAGCAGCCAGGGGGTAGGGCTCTACGAGCAGTACTTC. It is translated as CASSQGVGLYEQYF.

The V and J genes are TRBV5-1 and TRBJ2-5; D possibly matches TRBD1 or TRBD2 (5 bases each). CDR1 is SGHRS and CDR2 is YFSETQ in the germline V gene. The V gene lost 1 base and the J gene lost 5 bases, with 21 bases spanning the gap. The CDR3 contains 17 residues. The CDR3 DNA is TGCGCCAGCAGCTTGAGCGGTAGGGGAGCGGTGTGGGAGACCCAGTACTTC. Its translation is CASSLSGRGAVWETQYF. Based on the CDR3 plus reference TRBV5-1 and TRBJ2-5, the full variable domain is KAGVTQTPRYLIKTRGQQVTLSCSPISGHRSVSWYQQTPGQGLQFLFEYFSETQRNKGNFPGRFSGRQFSNSRSEMNVSTLELGDSALYLCASSLSGRGAVWETQYFGPGTRLLVL.

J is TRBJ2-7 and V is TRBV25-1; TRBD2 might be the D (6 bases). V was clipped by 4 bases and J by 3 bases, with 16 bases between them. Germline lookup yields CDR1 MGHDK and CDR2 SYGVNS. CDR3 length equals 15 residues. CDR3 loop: CASSGGMWDFYEQYF. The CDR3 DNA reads TGTGCCAGCAGTGGGGGAATGTGGGACTTCTACGAGCAGTACTTC.

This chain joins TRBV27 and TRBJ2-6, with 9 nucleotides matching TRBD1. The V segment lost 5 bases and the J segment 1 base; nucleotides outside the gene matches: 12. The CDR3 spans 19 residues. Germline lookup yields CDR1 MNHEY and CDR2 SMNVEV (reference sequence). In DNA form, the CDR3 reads TGTGCCAGCAGTATCTTTACAGGGGGCGCTGGATCTGGGGCCAACGTCCTGACTTTC. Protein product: CASSIFTGGAGSGANVLTF.

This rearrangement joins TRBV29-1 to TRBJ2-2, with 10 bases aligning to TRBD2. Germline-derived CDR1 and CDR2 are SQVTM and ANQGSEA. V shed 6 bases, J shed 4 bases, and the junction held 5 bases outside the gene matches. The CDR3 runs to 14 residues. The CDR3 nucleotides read TGCAGCGTCGTAAGGACTAGCGGCACCGGGGAGCTGTTTTTT. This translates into CSVVRTSGTGELFF.

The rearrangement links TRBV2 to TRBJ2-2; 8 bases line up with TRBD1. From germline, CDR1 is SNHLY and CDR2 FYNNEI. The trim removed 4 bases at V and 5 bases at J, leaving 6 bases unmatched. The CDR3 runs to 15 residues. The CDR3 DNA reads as TGTGCCAGCAGTGCCGAGACAGGGGATACCGGGGAGCTGTTTTTT. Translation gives CASSAETGDTGELFF.

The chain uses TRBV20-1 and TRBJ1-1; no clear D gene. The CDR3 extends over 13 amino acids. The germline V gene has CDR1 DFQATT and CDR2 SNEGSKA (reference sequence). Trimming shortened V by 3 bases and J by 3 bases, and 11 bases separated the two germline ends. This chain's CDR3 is CSASFDKHTEAFF. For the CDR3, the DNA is TGCAGTGCTAGCTTCGACAAACACACTGAAGCTTTCTTT.

Here the CDR3 reads CASSRQGLVTEAFF. The CDR3 region has the DNA TGCGCCAGCAGCCGACAGGGGCTTGTGACTGAAGCTTTCTTT. V and J are TRBV4-1 and TRBJ1-1; TRBD1 matches 8 bases. This CDR3 spans 14 amino acids. CDR1 is MGHRA and CDR2 is YSYEKL in the germline V gene. V was pared by 4 bases and J by 5 bases, with 6 bases of the junction left unmatched.

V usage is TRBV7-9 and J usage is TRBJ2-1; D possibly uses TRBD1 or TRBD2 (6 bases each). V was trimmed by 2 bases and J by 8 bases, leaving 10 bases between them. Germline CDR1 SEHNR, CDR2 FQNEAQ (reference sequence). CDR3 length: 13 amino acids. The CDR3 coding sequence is TGTGCCAGCAGCTTAAGGGGGGAGTATGAGCAGTTCTTC. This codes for CASSLRGEYEQFF.

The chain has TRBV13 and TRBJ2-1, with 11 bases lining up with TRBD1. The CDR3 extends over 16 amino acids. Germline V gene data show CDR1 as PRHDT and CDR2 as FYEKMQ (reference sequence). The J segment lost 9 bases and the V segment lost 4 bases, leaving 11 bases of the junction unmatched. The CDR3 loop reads CASSSSDRGLFLEQFF. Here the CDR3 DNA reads TGTGCCAGCAGCTCCTCGGACAGGGGGCTGTTTCTTGAGCAGTTCTTC.

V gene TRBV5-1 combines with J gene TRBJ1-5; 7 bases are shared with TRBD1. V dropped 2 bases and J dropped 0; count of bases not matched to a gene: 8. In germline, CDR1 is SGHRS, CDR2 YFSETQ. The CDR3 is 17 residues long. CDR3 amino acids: CASSLLPGTDSNQPQHF. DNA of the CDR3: TGCGCCAGCAGCTTACTCCCCGGGACAGATAGCAATCAGCCCCAGCATTTT.

The CDR3 loop is CASSLLKAVETQYF. The DNA for the CDR3 is TGTGCCAGCAGTTTATTAAAAGCAGTGGAGACCCAGTACTTC. This rearrangement joins TRBV28 to TRBJ2-5; D remains ambiguous. The germline gives CDR1 MDHEN, CDR2 SYDVKM. This CDR3 spans 14 amino acids. The germline V and J ends were trimmed by 1 base and 5 bases, with 11 bases remaining between them.

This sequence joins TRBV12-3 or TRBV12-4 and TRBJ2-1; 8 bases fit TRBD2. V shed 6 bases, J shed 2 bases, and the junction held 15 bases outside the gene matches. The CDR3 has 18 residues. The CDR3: CASSSAGGRIDTYNEQFF. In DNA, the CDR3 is TGTGCCAGCAGCTCGGCTGGCGGGAGGATCGATACCTACAATGAGCAGTTCTTC.

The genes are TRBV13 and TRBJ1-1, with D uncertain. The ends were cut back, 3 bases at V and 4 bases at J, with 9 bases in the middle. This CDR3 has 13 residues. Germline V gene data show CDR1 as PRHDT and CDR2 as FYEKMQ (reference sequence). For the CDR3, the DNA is TGTGCCAGCAGCTTCCAATCAGCCACTGAAGCTTTCTTT. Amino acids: CASSFQSATEAFF.

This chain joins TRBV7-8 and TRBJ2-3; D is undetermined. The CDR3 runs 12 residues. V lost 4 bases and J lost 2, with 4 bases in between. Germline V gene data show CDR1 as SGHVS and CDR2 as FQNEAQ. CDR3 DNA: TGTGCCAGCAGCTGGCACACAGATACGCAGTATTTT. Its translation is CASSWHTDTQYF.

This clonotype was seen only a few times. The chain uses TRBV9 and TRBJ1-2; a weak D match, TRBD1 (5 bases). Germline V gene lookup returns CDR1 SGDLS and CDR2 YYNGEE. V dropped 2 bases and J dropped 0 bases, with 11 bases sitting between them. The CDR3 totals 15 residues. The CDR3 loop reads CASSVGTQANYGYTF. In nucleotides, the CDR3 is TGTGCCAGCAGCGTGGGGACGCAGGCTAACTATGGCTACACCTTC.

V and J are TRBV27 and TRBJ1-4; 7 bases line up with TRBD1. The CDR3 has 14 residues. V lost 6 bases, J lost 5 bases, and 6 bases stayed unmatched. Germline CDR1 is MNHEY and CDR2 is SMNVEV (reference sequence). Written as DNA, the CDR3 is TGTGCCAGCAGCCCCCTGGACAGGAATGAAAAACTGTTTTTT. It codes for CASSPLDRNEKLFF.

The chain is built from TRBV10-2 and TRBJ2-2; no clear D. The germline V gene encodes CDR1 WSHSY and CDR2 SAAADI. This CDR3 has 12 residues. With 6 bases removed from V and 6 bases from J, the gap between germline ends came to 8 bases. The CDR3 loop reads CASRASPGELFF. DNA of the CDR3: TGCGCCAGCAGGGCAAGTCCCGGGGAGCTGTTTTTT.

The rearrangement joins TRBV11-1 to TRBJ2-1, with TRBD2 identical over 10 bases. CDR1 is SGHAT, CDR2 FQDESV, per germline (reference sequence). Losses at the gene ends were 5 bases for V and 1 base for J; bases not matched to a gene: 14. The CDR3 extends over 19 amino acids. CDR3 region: CASSIISLAGGTSYNEQFF. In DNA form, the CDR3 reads TGTGCCAGCAGCATAATTTCATTAGCGGGAGGAACGTCCTACAATGAGCAGTTCTTC.

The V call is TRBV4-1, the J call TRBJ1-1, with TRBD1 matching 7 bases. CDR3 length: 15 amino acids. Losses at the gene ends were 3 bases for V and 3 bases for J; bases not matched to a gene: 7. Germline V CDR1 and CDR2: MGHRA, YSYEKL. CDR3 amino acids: CASSQAGTAHTEAFF. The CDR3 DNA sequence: TGCGCCAGCAGCCAGGCAGGGACAGCTCACACTGAAGCTTTCTTT.

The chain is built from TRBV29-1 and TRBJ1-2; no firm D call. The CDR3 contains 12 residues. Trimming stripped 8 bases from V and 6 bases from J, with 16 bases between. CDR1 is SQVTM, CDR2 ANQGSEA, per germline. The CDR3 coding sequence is TGCAGCTTCCGGACGGTTACGGATGGCTACACCTTC. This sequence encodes CSFRTVTDGYTF.

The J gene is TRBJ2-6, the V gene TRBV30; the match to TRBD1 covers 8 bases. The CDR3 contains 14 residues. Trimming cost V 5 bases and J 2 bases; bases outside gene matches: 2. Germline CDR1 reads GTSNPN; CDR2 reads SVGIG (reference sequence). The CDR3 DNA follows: TGTGCCTGGGGACAGGGTGCTGGGGCCAACGTCCTGACTTTC. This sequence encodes CAWGQGAGANVLTF.

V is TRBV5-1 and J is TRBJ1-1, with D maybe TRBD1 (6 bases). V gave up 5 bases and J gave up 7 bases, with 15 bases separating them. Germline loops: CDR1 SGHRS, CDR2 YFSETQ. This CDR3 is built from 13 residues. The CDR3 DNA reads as TGCGCCAGCAGGGGGGACAACGATTTTGAAGCTTTCTTT. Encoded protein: CASRGDNDFEAFF. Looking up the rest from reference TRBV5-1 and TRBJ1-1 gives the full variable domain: KAGVTQTPRYLIKTRGQQVTLSCSPISGHRSVSWYQQTPGQGLQFLFEYFSETQRNKGNFPGRFSGRQFSNSRSEMNVSTLELGDSALYLCASRGDNDFEAFFGQGTRLTVV.